This passage covers 27 T cell receptor beta chains from one sample sequenced in a study of graft-versus-host responses after intestinal transplantation. Some clones are missing from TCRdb's copy, which holds only in-frame ones; the method was immunoSEQ multiplex PCR. The table shows about 81,000 clones, with roughly 90% occurring only once. Their recognized antigens are unknown. The sample consisted of unstimulated CD4+ T cells sorted from spleen or lymph node cells, taken before transplant. Every receptor here comes from a human donor who was the organ donor for an intestinal transplant.

This chain joins TRBV7-3 and TRBJ2-3; maybe TRBD1 (5 bases). The germline CDR1 and CDR2 sequences are SGHTA and FQGTGA. The CDR3 has 14 residues. V lost 2 bases to trimming and J lost 3 bases, with 9 bases between them. CDR3 region: CASSLGARTDTQYF. In DNA form, the CDR3 reads TGTGCCAGCAGCTTAGGGGCTAGGACAGATACGCAGTATTTT. Filled out from reference TRBV7-3 and TRBJ2-3, the complete variable domain reads GAGVSQTPSNKVTEKGKYVELRCDPISGHTALYWYRQSLGQGPEFLIYFQGTGAADDSGLPNDRFFAVRPEGSVSTLKIQRTERGDSAVYLCASSLGARTDTQYFGPGTRLTVL.

The V gene is TRBV11-3, the J gene TRBJ2-3, with 8 bases fitting TRBD2. The CDR3 has 17 amino acids. V lost 3 bases, J lost 2 bases, and 10 bases stayed unmatched. The germline V gene encodes CDR1 SGHNT and CDR2 YENEEA. The CDR3 region is CASSFGASGRYTDTQYF. CDR3 bases: TGTGCCAGCAGCTTTGGGGCTAGCGGGCGCTACACAGATACGCAGTATTTT.

V is TRBV29-1 and J is TRBJ1-3, with D perhaps TRBD1 (5 bases). V lost 3 bases to trimming and J lost 4 bases, with 10 bases between them. The length of the CDR3 is 13 residues. Germline V CDR1 and CDR2: SQVTM, ANQGSEA. CDR3 region: CSVDRVSGNTIYF. The CDR3 nucleotides are TGCAGCGTTGACAGGGTATCGGGAAACACCATATATTTT.

The rearrangement joins TRBV7-2 to TRBJ2-3, with 8 bases that match TRBD2. V shed 3 bases and J 2 bases; nucleotides not matched to a gene: 4. This CDR3 region has 15 residues. Germline V gene sequence: CDR1 SGHTA, CDR2 FQGNSA. In DNA, the CDR3 is TGTGCCAGCAGCTTCACTAGCGGCCTCACAGATACGCAGTATTTT. Encoded protein: CASSFTSGLTDTQYF.

V gene TRBV19 combines with J gene TRBJ1-5; 7 bases map to TRBD1. Germline values: CDR1 LNHDA, CDR2 SQIVND (reference sequence). CDR3 length: 15 amino acids. Trimming cost V 3 bases and J 5 bases; bases outside gene matches: 7. In DNA, the CDR3 is TGTGCCAGTAGTATTCGGCAGGGGGGCGATCAGCCCCAGCATTTT. This gives the protein CASSIRQGGDQPQHF.

The rearrangement uses TRBV27 and TRBJ2-7, with 15 bases matching TRBD2. CDR3 length equals 15 residues. V lost 4 bases to trimming and J lost 4 bases; unmatched junction nucleotides: 2. Germline V gene sequence: CDR1 MNHEY, CDR2 SMNVEV (reference sequence). The CDR3 region has the DNA TGTGCCAGCAGTTCGGGACTAGCGGGGGGTTACGAGCAGTACTTC. Its protein product is CASSSGLAGGYEQYF.

This clone was recorded only once. The CDR3 region is CASSFRDTNTDTQYF. The CDR3 DNA reads TGTGCCAGCAGCTTCCGGGACACGAACACAGATACGCAGTATTTT. V gene TRBV2 combines with J gene TRBJ2-3, with D possibly TRBD1 on 6 matching bases. Trimming shortened V by 6 bases and J by 2 bases, and 15 bases separated the two germline ends. The CDR3 consists of 15 residues. CDR1 and CDR2 from the germline V gene are SNHLY and FYNNEI.

The rearrangement joins TRBV5-1 to TRBJ2-5, with 11 nucleotides matching TRBD2. This CDR3 spans 18 amino acids. The germline V gene has CDR1 SGHRS and CDR2 YFSETQ. The V and J ends lost 0 bases and 0 bases, in that order; junction bases with no gene match: 7. CDR3 residues: CASSLGTSGRIYQETQYF. The CDR3 DNA follows: TGCGCCAGCAGCTTGGGTACTAGCGGGAGAATCTACCAAGAGACCCAGTACTTC.

The chain joins TRBV25-1 to TRBJ1-1; possibly TRBD1 for D (5 bases). This CDR3 region has 14 residues. Between the trimmed V and J ends, which lost 6 bases and 1 base, there was a span of 12 bases. The germline V gene has CDR1 MGHDK and CDR2 SYGVNS. CDR3 region: CASRTAQGNTEAFF. The CDR3 nucleotides read TGTGCCAGCAGGACAGCGCAGGGGAACACTGAAGCTTTCTTT.

V is TRBV5-1 and J is TRBJ2-5, with 8 positions matching TRBD1. Germline-derived CDR1 and CDR2 are SGHRS and YFSETQ. The CDR3 covers 13 residues. Trimming took 4 bases from V and 2 from J; bases not matched to a gene: 1. Here the CDR3 reads CASSQGAQETQYF. The CDR3 DNA is TGCGCCAGCAGCCAGGGGGCGCAAGAGACCCAGTACTTC.

The chain has TRBV4-2 and TRBJ2-3, with 7 bases identical to TRBD2. Germline trimming cut 0 bases from V and 4 bases from J; bases unmatched to any gene: 4. Germline lookup yields CDR1 LGHNA and CDR2 YNFKEQ. The CDR3 is made up of 15 amino acids. In nucleotides, the CDR3 is TGTGCCAGCAGCCAAGATGGCGGGAGACCAGATACGCAGTATTTT. This sequence encodes CASSQDGGRPDTQYF.

The gene calls are TRBV30 and TRBJ2-5; the match to TRBD1 covers 10 bases. The junction had 5 bases not matched to a gene; V was cut back by 0 bases and J by 4 bases. The germline CDR1 and CDR2 sequences are GTSNPN and SVGIG (reference sequence). The CDR3 consists of 15 residues. CDR3 amino acids: CAWSVLGQGRETQYF. Here the CDR3 DNA reads TGTGCCTGGAGTGTACTGGGACAGGGGCGAGAGACCCAGTACTTC.

The chain combines TRBV28 with TRBJ1-1; D is perhaps TRBD1 (5 bases). With 2 bases removed from V and 10 bases from J, the gap between germline ends came to 14 bases. Germline CDR1 MDHEN, CDR2 SYDVKM. This CDR3 has 13 residues. CDR3 coding DNA: TGTGCCAGCAGTTTAGGTTTGGGGGGGGGAGCTTTCTTT. Translating it yields CASSLGLGGGAFF.

This chain uses TRBV19 with TRBJ2-7, with TRBD1 matching 7 bases. The CDR3 has 15 residues. After removal of 3 bases from V and 4 bases from J, the junction contained 9 bases not matched to a gene. Germline CDR1 LNHDA, CDR2 SQIVND (reference sequence). Written as DNA, the CDR3 is TGTGCCAGTAGTATCGAACAGGGGAGCATTTACGAGCAGTACTTC. It codes for CASSIEQGSIYEQYF.

This rearrangement joins TRBV7-9 to TRBJ2-3; D possibly corresponds to TRBD1 (6 bases). Germline V gene data show CDR1 as SEHNR and CDR2 as FQNEAQ (reference sequence). CDR3 size: 17 residues. V was shortened by 5 bases and J by 4 bases, with 22 bases between the two germline ends. The CDR3 region has the DNA TGTGCCAGCAGCCTCGACCTGACCCGGGACAACGCAGATACGCAGTATTTT. Protein product: CASSLDLTRDNADTQYF.

The chain couples TRBV19 to TRBJ2-5; 9 positions match TRBD1. V gave up 8 bases and J gave up 2 bases; unmatched junction bases: 6. CDR3 length equals 14 residues. Germline V gene data show CDR1 as LNHDA and CDR2 as SQIVND (reference sequence). The CDR3 reads CASGRQGVQETQYF. The CDR3 DNA is TGTGCCAGTGGCAGACAGGGGGTGCAAGAGACCCAGTACTTC.

The chain employs TRBV5-1 and TRBJ2-5; 8 bases map to TRBD2. The CDR3 has 18 amino acids. Germline trimming cut 0 bases from V and 0 bases from J; bases unmatched to any gene: 10. The V gene's germline CDR1 is SGHRS and CDR2 YFSETQ. The CDR3 spells CASSLGRGLAGNQETQYF. DNA of the CDR3: TGCGCCAGCAGCTTGGGTCGGGGGCTAGCGGGCAACCAAGAGACCCAGTACTTC.

This clone appeared once. The chain combines TRBV30 with TRBJ1-2; D ambiguous. This CDR3 is 12 amino acids long. Per the germline V gene, CDR1 is GTSNPN and CDR2 is SVGIG (reference sequence). Trimming took 0 bases from V and 2 from J, leaving 4 bases between them. Here the CDR3 DNA reads TGTGCCTGGAGTGTGAGCAACTATGGCTACACCTTC. Translating gives CAWSVSNYGYTF.

This clone appeared a single time. V is TRBV5-1 and J is TRBJ1-2; 8 positions agree with TRBD1. CDR3 size: 14 residues. Germline CDR1 SGHRS, CDR2 YFSETQ. Losses at the gene ends were 5 bases for V and 2 bases for J; bases not matched to a gene: 5. The CDR3 DNA reads TGCGCCAGCAGGCAGGGGGCCCAAAACTATGGCTACACCTTC. It is translated as CASRQGAQNYGYTF.

This chain links TRBV12-5 with TRBJ2-5; D is unresolved. CDR1 LGHNT and CDR2 FRNRAP come from the germline V gene. V lost 2 bases, J lost 7 bases, and 11 bases lay in between. The CDR3 has 13 amino acids. The CDR3 coding sequence is TGTGCTAGTGGTTTGACGGCTAGTGGGACCCAGTACTTC. It codes for CASGLTASGTQYF.

The gene calls are TRBV4-1 and TRBJ2-1; TRBD2 is a possible D gene (6 bases). This CDR3 region has 17 residues. Germline-derived CDR1 and CDR2 are MGHRA and YSYEKL. V was shortened by 1 base and J by 0 bases, with 13 bases between the two germline ends. Here the CDR3 reads CASSQVSGTRSYNEQFF. The CDR3 bases are TGCGCCAGCAGCCAAGTCTCCGGGACTCGCTCCTACAATGAGCAGTTCTTC.

As for this clone: At one end, the junction sequence differs from germline, possibly due to a read error. The V and J genes are TRBV27 and TRBJ2-5; 9 bases line up with TRBD2. This CDR3 is built from 15 residues. Germline CDR1 is MNHEY and CDR2 is SMNVEV (reference sequence). The CDR3, as DNA: TGTGCCGGCAGTATTAGCGGGAGCTTAATCGGGACCCAGTACTTC. It translates to CAGSISGSLIGTQYF.

The J gene is TRBJ2-5, the V gene TRBV5-4; 7 nucleotides line up with TRBD1. The CDR3 length is 15 residues. CDR1 and CDR2 from the germline V gene are SGHNT and YYREEE (reference sequence). V gave up 4 bases and J gave up 4 bases; unmatched junction bases: 10. The CDR3 DNA follows: TGTGCCAGCAGCAGGAAGACAGGGCAAATAGAGACCCAGTACTTC. Residues: CASSRKTGQIETQYF.

The chain employs TRBV4-2 and TRBJ1-2; possibly TRBD1 for D (6 bases). The ends were cut back, 5 bases at V and 6 bases at J, with 13 bases in the middle. From germline, CDR1 is LGHNA and CDR2 YNFKEQ. The CDR3 covers 13 residues. The CDR3 nucleotides read TGTGCCAGCAGCTTCGACAGGATCGATGGCTACACCTTC. Translating gives CASSFDRIDGYTF.

The rearrangement links TRBV10-3 to TRBJ2-5; maybe TRBD1 (5 bases). Trimming removed 6 bases at V and 4 bases at J, with 15 bases between. Germline CDR1 reads ENHRY; CDR2 reads SYGVKD. This CDR3 region has 14 residues. CDR3 DNA: TGTGCCATCAGGCAGGGAAGCACGGGAGAGACCCAGTACTTC. This sequence encodes CAIRQGSTGETQYF.

The CDR3 is CAWSATGSRTDTQYF. CDR3 nucleotide sequence: TGTGCCTGGAGTGCTACAGGGTCTCGAACAGATACGCAGTATTTT. The V and J genes are TRBV30 and TRBJ2-3, with D possibly TRBD1 on 6 matching bases. The CDR3 totals 15 residues. CDR1 and CDR2 (germline): GTSNPN, SVGIG (reference sequence). The V gene lost 1 base and the J gene lost 3 bases, with 14 bases spanning the gap.

The rearrangement joins TRBV28 to TRBJ2-7, with 9 bases matching TRBD1. The CDR3 totals 15 residues. The J segment lost 2 bases and the V segment lost 7 bases, leaving 9 bases of the junction unmatched. Germline CDR1 is MDHEN and CDR2 is SYDVKM. The CDR3 region is CASTQGGTGTYEQYF. The CDR3 coding sequence is TGTGCCAGCACCCAAGGCGGGACAGGGACCTACGAGCAGTACTTC.